What follows describes a single T cell receptor (beta chain). The antigen remains unidentified. The data stem from a study of cytomegalovirus exposure and HLA in healthy donors. As for the study in general: Roughly 170 million T cells yielded over 90 million unique TCR beta sequences in earlier analysis.

General observations from the study: A later look showed TCR association rates differing by HLA locus, highest for DRB1 and lowest for HLA-C. Across donors, sequencing depth was assumed by presence/absence analyses to be roughly uniform.

PCR used 60 Vbeta primers and 13 Jbeta primers. Clones were read by immunoSEQ multiplex PCR, and TCRdb kept only the in-frame ones, dropping some. This sample has approximately 160,000 clones, with over 60% found just once. The junction had 7 bases not matched to a gene; V was cut back by 3 bases and J by 5 bases. The CDR3 is 15 amino acids. CDR1 is SGDLS and CDR2 is YYNGEE in the germline V gene. The clonotype was recovered from a female donor in good health and CMV-seronegative. This rearrangement joins TRBV9 to TRBJ2-5, with TRBD2 matching over 10 bases. Sequenced material: PBMCs. The CDR3: CASSALAGVDETQYF. The DNA of the CDR3 is TGTGCCAGCAGCGCCCTAGCGGGAGTGGATGAGACCCAGTACTTC.